The rows below give T cell receptor beta chains drawn from one sample of a study of identical twins. TCRdb re-called the 5' RACE reads through MiXCR, storing one row per CDR3 protein. This repertoire shows about 210,000 distinct CDR3 sequences, around a tenth found once; its top ten account for 5% to 6%. The sample taken for sequencing was memory (CD45RO+) T cells sorted from blood. These receptors all come from a woman between 18 and 30 years old in good health. The CDR3 runs from the conserved cysteine through the conserved F or W. A D gene is named only where the DNA matches it firmly. Not every row has a clone size; where given, it reads once, few, many or a size class.

>TRBV5-1|TRBJ2-7|NA|TRBD1
CASRVDRVDREQYF
TGCGCCAGCAGGGTGGACAGGGTGGATCGCGAGCAGTACTTC
>TRBV20-1|TRBJ1-6|few|TRBD1
CSARETGGHSPLHF
TGCAGTGCTAGAGAGACAGGGGGACATTCACCCCTCCACTTT
>TRBV6-1|TRBJ2-5|NA|NA
CASTAQETQYF
TGTGCCAGCACAGCACAAGAGACCCAGTACTTC
>TRBV5-1|TRBJ1-1|few|TRBD1
CASSSSTGDTEAFF
TGCGCCAGCAGCTCCTCGACAGGGGACACTGAAGCTTTCTTT
>TRBV10-3|TRBJ1-1|few|NA
CAISESLRPAEAFF
TGTGCCATCAGTGAGTCGTTGAGACCCGCAGAAGCTTTCTTT
>TRBV5-1|TRBJ2-1|many|TRBD2
CASSFISGGYNEQFF
TGCGCCAGCAGCTTCATCAGCGGGGGATACAATGAGCAGTTCTTC
>TRBV13|TRBJ2-3|NA|TRBD2
CASSSGHDSGSGTDTQYF
TGTGCCAGCAGCTCCGGCCACGATAGCGGGAGTGGGACAGATACGCAGTATTTT
>TRBV29-1|TRBJ1-1|many|NA
CSVVGAGTEAFF
TGCAGCGTTGTGGGCGCGGGGACTGAAGCTTTCTTT
>TRBV4-1|TRBJ2-7|NA|NA
CASSRTFRDGQYF
TGCGCCAGCAGCCGAACCTTCCGGGACGGGCAGTACTTC
>TRBV6-1|TRBJ1-6|few|NA
CASSPQTWSPLHF
TGTGCCAGCAGTCCCCAGACTTGGTCACCCCTCCACTTT
>TRBV20-1|TRBJ1-2|many|NA
CSAAGLANYGYTF
TGCAGTGCTGCCGGGCTCGCTAACTATGGCTACACCTTC
>TRBV29-1|TRBJ2-7|few|TRBD2
CSVNAWTSGNYEQYF
TGCAGCGTTAATGCTTGGACTAGCGGGAACTACGAGCAGTACTTC
>TRBV27|TRBJ1-5|NA|NA
CASSLRESNQPQHF
TGTGCCAGCAGTCTGCGGGAGAGCAATCAGCCCCAGCATTTT
>TRBV2|TRBJ1-1|few|NA
CASSVGSGTEAFF
TGTGCCAGCAGTGTCGGCAGTGGGACTGAAGCTTTCTTT
>TRBV12-3/TRBV12-4|TRBJ2-2|many|NA
CASSLGGANTGELFF
TGTGCCAGCAGTTTAGGGGGAGCGAACACCGGGGAGCTGTTTTTT
>TRBV9|TRBJ2-4|NA|NA
CASSETVRENIQYF
TGTGCCAGCAGCGAGACGGTGAGGGAAAACATTCAGTACTTC
>TRBV20-1|TRBJ2-5|NA|TRBD2
CSAQRGQETQYF
TGCAGTGCTCAGCGGGGTCAAGAGACCCAGTACTTC
>TRBV7-2|TRBJ2-7|few|NA
CASSSDRIHEQYF
TGTGCCAGCAGTTCGGACAGAATACACGAGCAGTACTTC
>TRBV10-1|TRBJ1-1|few|NA
CASSESGQVSEAFF
TGCGCCAGCAGTGAGTCGGGCCAGGTCTCTGAAGCTTTCTTT
>TRBV12-2|TRBJ1-2|few|NA
CASRLDSDQVRGYTF
TGTGCAAGTCGCTTAGATTCCGACCAGGTGCGAGGCTACACCTTC
>TRBV7-9|TRBJ2-2|few|NA
CASSKSGNTGELFF
TGTGCCAGCAGCAAAAGCGGGAACACCGGGGAGCTGTTTTTT
>TRBV18|TRBJ2-5|NA|TRBD1
CASSQVTGQETQYF
TGTGCCAGCTCACAAGTGACAGGGCAAGAGACCCAGTACTTC
>TRBV20-1|TRBJ1-1|NA|NA
CSASTRTAFF
TGCAGTGCTAGCACCCGGACAGCTTTCTTT
>TRBV4-3|TRBJ2-1|few|TRBD2
CASSQVDLRSAGGRYNEQFF
TGCGCCAGCAGCCAAGTAGACTTGAGGTCAGCGGGAGGCCGTTACAATGAGCAGTTCTTC
>TRBV5-1|TRBJ2-5|few|NA
CASSLMSGGGLETQYF
TGCGCCAGCAGCTTGATGTCAGGAGGGGGCCTAGAGACCCAGTACTTC
>TRBV12-3/TRBV12-4|TRBJ2-7|many|TRBD1
CASRGTGSKQYF
TGTGCCAGCAGAGGGACAGGTTCCAAACAGTACTTC
>TRBV12-3/TRBV12-4|TRBJ1-5|NA|TRBD1
CASSFRDRDQPQHF
TGTGCCAGCAGTTTCCGGGACAGAGATCAGCCCCAGCATTTT
>TRBV6-2/TRBV6-3|TRBJ1-1|NA|NA
CASRGRAGLSTEAFF
TGTGCCAGCAGGGGAAGGGCAGGCCTTTCCACTGAAGCTTTCTTT
>TRBV23-1|TRBJ1-2|NA|NA
CASTQGVWTDIYGYTF
TGCGCCAGCACCCAGGGAGTTTGGACAGACATCTATGGCTACACCTTC